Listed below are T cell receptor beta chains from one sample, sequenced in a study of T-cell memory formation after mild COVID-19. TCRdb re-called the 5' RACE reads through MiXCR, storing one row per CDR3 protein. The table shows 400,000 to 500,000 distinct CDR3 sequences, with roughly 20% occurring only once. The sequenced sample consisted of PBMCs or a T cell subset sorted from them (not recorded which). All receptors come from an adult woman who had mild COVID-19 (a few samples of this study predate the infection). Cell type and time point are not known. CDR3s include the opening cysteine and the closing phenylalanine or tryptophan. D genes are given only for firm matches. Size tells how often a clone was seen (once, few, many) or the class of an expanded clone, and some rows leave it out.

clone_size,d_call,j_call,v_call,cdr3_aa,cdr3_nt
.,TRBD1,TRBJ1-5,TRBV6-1,CASSVGTGKSQPQHF,TGTGCCAGCAGTGTTGGGACAGGGAAGAGTCAGCCCCAGCATTTT
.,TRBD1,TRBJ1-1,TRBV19,CASSMRAGGSEAFF,TGTGCCAGTAGTATGAGGGCAGGGGGCTCTGAAGCTTTCTTT
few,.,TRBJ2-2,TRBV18,CASSPTSSSNTGELFF,TGTGCCAGCTCACCGACTAGTTCCTCGAACACCGGGGAGCTGTTTTTT
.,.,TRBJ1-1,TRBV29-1,CSVGVQGNTEAFF,TGCAGCGTTGGTGTTCAGGGTAACACTGAAGCTTTCTTT
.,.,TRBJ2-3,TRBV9,CASSGLGDTQYF,TGTGCCAGCAGCGGGTTGGGGGATACGCAGTATTTT
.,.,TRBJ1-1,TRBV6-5,CASSSLGNTEAFF,TGTGCCAGCAGTAGTTTGGGGAACACTGAAGCTTTCTTT
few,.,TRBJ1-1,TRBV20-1,CSAIQGGITEAFF,TGCAGTGCCATACAGGGAGGTATCACTGAAGCTTTCTTT
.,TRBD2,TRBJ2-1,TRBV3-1,CASSRDARTSGIRRSIYNEQFF,TGTGCCAGCAGCCGGGACGCAAGGACTAGCGGGATTAGGCGTTCGATTTACAATGAGCAGTTCTTC
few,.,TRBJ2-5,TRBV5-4,CASSPEAPQETQYF,TGTGCCAGCAGCCCGGAGGCACCACAAGAGACCCAGTACTTC
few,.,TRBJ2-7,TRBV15,CATSREAGTGPYEQYF,TGTGCCACCAGCAGAGAAGCCGGGACGGGCCCCTACGAGCAGTACTTC
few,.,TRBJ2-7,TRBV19,CASSTPPEGSAYEQYF,TGTGCCAGTAGTACCCCCCCAGAGGGGTCGGCCTACGAGCAGTACTTC
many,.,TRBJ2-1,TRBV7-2,CASTGYSYNEQFF,TGTGCCAGCACAGGGTACTCCTACAATGAGCAGTTCTTC
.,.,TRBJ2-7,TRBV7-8,CASSLGGHSEQYF,TGTGCCAGCAGCTTAGGAGGGCATTCCGAGCAGTACTTC
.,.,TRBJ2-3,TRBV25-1,CASSEPGSRTDTQYF,TGTGCCAGCAGTGAACCCGGGAGTAGGACAGATACGCAGTATTTT
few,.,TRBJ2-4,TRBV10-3,CAISPTGALAKNIQYF,TGTGCCATCAGTCCGACGGGGGCTCTAGCCAAAAACATTCAGTACTTC
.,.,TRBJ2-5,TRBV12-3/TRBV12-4,CASSLGDRKETQYF,TGTGCCAGCAGTTTAGGAGACAGGAAAGAGACCCAGTACTTC
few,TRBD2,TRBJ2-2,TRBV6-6,CASRTLNIRSGRNTGELFF,TGTGCCAGCAGAACCCTAAATATTCGCAGCGGGAGGAACACCGGGGAGCTGTTTTTT
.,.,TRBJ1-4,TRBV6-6,CASSSTTNEKLFF,TGTGCCAGCAGCAGCACAACTAATGAAAAACTGTTTTTT
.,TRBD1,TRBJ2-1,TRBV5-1,CASSRTGATSSYNEQFF,TGCGCCAGCAGCAGAACAGGGGCTACAAGCTCCTACAATGAGCAGTTCTTC
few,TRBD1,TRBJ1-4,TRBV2,CASMSTGSREKLFF,TGTGCCAGCATGTCGACAGGGTCGCGGGAAAAACTGTTTTTT